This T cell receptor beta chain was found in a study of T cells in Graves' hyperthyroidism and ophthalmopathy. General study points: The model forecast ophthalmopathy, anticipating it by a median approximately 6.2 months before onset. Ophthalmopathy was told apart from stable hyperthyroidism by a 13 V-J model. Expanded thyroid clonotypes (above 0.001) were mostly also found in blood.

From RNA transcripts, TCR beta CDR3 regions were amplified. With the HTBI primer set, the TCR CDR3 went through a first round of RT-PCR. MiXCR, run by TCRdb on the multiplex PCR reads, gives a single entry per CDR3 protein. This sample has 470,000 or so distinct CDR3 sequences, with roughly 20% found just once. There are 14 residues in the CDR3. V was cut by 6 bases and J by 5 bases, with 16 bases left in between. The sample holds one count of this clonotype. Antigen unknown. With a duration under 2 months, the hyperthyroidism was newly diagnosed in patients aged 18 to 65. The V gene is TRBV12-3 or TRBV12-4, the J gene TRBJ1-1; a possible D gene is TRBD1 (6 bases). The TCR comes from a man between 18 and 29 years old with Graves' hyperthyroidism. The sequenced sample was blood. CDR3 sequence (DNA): TGTGCCAGCAGCCAGACAGGTTTCAGGACTGAAGCTTTCTTT. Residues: CASSQTGFRTEAFF.